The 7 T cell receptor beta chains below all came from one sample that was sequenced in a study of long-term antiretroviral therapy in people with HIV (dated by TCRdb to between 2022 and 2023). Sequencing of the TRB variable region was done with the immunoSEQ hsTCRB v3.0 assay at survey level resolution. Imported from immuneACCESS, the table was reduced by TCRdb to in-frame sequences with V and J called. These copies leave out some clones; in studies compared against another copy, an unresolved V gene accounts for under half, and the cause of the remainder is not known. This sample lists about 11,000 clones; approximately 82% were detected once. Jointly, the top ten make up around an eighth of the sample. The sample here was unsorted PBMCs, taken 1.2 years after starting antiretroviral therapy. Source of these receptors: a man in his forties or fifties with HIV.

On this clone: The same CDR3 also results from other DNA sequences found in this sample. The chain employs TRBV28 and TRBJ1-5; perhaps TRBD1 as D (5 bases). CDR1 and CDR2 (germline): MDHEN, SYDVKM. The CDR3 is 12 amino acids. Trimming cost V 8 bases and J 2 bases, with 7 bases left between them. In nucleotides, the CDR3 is TGTGCCAGCGGGGGGGGCAATCAGCCCCAGCATTTT. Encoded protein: CASGGGNQPQHF.

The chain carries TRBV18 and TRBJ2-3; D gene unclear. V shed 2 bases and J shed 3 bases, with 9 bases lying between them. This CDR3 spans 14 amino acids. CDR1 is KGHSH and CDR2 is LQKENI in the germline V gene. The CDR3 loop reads CASSPGLGTDTQYF. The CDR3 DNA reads TGTGCCAGCTCACCAGGTTTGGGGACAGATACGCAGTATTTT.

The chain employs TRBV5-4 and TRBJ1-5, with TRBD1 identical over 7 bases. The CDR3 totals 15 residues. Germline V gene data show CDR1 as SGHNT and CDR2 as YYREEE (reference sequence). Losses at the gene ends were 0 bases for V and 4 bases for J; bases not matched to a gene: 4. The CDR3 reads CASSLGGTANQPQHF. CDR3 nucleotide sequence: TGTGCCAGCAGCTTGGGAGGGACAGCTAATCAGCCCCAGCATTTT.

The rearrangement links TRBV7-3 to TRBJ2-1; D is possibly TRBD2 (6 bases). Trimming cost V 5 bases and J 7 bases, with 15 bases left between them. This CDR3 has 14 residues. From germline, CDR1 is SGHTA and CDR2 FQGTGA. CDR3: CASSPTLARNEQFF. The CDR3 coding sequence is TGTGCCAGCAGCCCTACACTAGCACGGAATGAGCAGTTCTTC.

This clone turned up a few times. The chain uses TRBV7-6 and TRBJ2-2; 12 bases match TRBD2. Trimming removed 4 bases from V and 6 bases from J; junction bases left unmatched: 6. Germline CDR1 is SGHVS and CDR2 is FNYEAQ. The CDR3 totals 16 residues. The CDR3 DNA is TGTGCCAGCAGCTCGATCGCTAGCGGGGGGGCCGGGGAGCTGTTTTTT. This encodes CASSSIASGGAGELFF.

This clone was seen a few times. The CDR3 coding sequence is TGTGCCAGTAGCCCCCAAAGGGGACCCAATCAGCCCCAGCATTTT. Its translation: CASSPQRGPNQPQHF. V gene TRBV19 combines with J gene TRBJ1-5, with a possible D match to TRBD1 (5 bases). The CDR3 extends over 15 amino acids. Looked up from germline, CDR1 is LNHDA and CDR2 is SQIVND (reference sequence). V gave up 6 bases and J gave up 3 bases, with 15 bases separating them.

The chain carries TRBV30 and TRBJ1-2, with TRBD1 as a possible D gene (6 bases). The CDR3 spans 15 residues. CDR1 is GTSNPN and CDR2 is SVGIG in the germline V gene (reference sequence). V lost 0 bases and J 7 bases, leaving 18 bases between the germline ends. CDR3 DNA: TGTGCCTGGAGTGTAAAGCACAGGGAATCGAGTGGCTACACCTTC. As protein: CAWSVKHRESSGYTF.